This T cell receptor (beta chain) stems from a study of T cell responses to AZD1222 COVID-19 vaccine (dated by TCRdb to about 2021). Regarding the research as a whole: Because spike-specific TCR depth and breadth did not differ between the two schedules, AZD1222 recipients who got a second dose at roughly 4 weeks were pooled with those who got a second dose at roughly 12 weeks. TCR sequencing was performed for 230 to 250 trial participants, of whom roughly 200 were given two doses of AZD1222 and around 26 were given two doses of MenACWY control vaccine. Trial participants were enrolled by age into 18-55, 56-69 and 70-plus year subgroups, with around 150, 28 and 57 TCR-sequenced participants respectively. The full study reports these points: The whole spike protein was spanned by vaccine-associated CD4 TCRs, and dominant responses were seen in regions 160-218 and 743-854. Nearly half of unique spike-specific TCRs reportedly recognized epitopes outside regions mutated in the B.1.351 and B.1.1.7 variants. A significant rise in spike-specific TCR breadth and depth was observed after two AZD1222 doses relative to day 0 and relative to MenACWY recipients. The 56-69-year group was small, and its depth increase did not reach significance, likely because of low power. No day 14 peak-response samples were available, so repertoires were characterized only after the peak T cell response. Participants were mostly white British, with more females than males. The authors suggested clonal diversity may have been underestimated. Only a handful of AZD1222 recipients were SARS-CoV-2 seropositive at baseline, limiting conclusions about previously exposed vaccinees.

The germline V end is reduced by 1 base and the J end by 4 bases; junction bases left unmatched: 6. Taken from cysteine to phenylalanine, the CDR3 has 15 residues. Only the CDR3 part of the read is kept: 45 bases, read in frame from the first base. Per the germline V gene, MNHNS is the CDR1 and SASEGT is the CDR2. By sample share, this clone is medium-sized (0.01 to 0.1%). Its antigen remains undetermined. No base qualities exist here, and no much larger clone lies one base off it. The CDR3 regions of human TCRbeta chains were analyzed by immunosequencing. In the original analysis: Repertoire TCRs were matched against a reference library of SARS-CoV-2-specific TCRs generated with the MIRA antigen-specificity platform. Breadth was defined as the fraction of unique TCRs that were SARS-CoV-2-associated. Depth was defined as the fraction of total T cells that were SARS-CoV-2-associated. Using the MIRA data, each spike-specific TCR was mapped to the spike region that the TCR reacts to and placed in a CD4 or CD8 class. Log10-transformed breadth and depth values were compared by one-way ANOVA with Sidak's multiple comparisons tests. TCRdb limited this immuneACCESS table to in-frame rearrangements with V and J called. A share of clones is missing; checked studies link under half to unresolved V genes, and the rest is unexplained. D and trimming come from the DNA, and the V and J calls and clone size come from that table. In this sample the table shows roughly 150,000 clones, over 75% of which occur a single time. The top ten constitute 6.9% of the sample.

Taken with the paper, the label for time point translates to: baseline before first vaccination. The vaccinee samples were drawn from two UK trials, COV001 and COV002, one of which was a single-blind randomized controlled phase 2/3 trial testing AZD1222 (ChAdOx1 nCoV-19) in healthy adults. For TCRbeta chain sequencing, PBMC samples from trial participants were taken at day 0 and at day 28 after the second dose. The sample consisted of peripheral blood, taken on day 0 of AZD1222 vaccination. The receptor was isolated from an adult in good health. The sequence links TRBV6-1 to TRBJ1-2, and TRBD1 matches 7 of the central bases. Here the CDR3 is given as CASSEGSGQIYGYTF. The DNA sequence follows: TGTGCCAGCAGTGAAGGCTCGGGACAGATCTATGGCTACACCTTC.